Listed below are T cell receptor beta chains from one sample, sequenced in a study of sequential checkpoint blockade in melanoma. Clones were read by immunoSEQ multiplex PCR, and TCRdb kept only the in-frame ones, dropping some. The profile shows approximately 13,000 clones, approximately 74% of them singletons. The sample was CD8+ T cells sorted from blood (inferred from file names), taken from a patient given nivolumab and ipilimumab in sequence. The receptors stem from a human donor with melanoma. CDR3s include the opening cysteine and the closing phenylalanine or tryptophan. The listing skips clone size in some rows; elsewhere it reads once, few, many or a size class.

cdr3_aa,clone_size,v_call
CASSISPGTGNEQFF,few,TRBV2
CASSYSPGDMRNEQYF,-,TRBV6-5
CASRVDSGTNEQFF,-,TRBV5-6
CASFTGDNEQFF,-,TRBV7-9
CASSLGDIGNQPQHF,-,TRBV5-8
CASSRTSGVTYNEQFF,-,TRBV7-9
CASSQEFRTSGSYEQYF,-,TRBV4-1
CASSSAGGQETQYF,-,TRBV5-4
CASSSVNYGYTF,-,TRBV5-4
CSVEKASRNTGELFF,-,TRBV29-1
CASSPWAGETQYF,-,TRBV19
CASSFTVTRNTIYF,-,TRBV11-3
CASSQDLGAFSGNTIYF,few,TRBV14
CASSLNRDRGIYEQYF,-,TRBV5-1
CSVRTLHEQYF,-,TRBV29-1
CASSQSRLAGGAHGQYF,-,TRBV4-1
CASSEATTDYQPQHF,few,TRBV6-1
CASSLRDRNTEAFF,-,TRBV11-2
CASSQARGDRYGYTF,-,TRBV4-3
CAISEYGVETEAFF,-,TRBV10-3
CASSLSLGLDFNEQFF,medium-sized,TRBV7-9
CASSESGEWGNGYTF,-,TRBV9
CACRTSGALGEQFF,once,TRBV30
CASSDRTGGGNQPQHF,once,TRBV19
CASSGQTFYGYTF,few,TRBV7-9
CASSLGRGGGPQYF,-,TRBV5-6
CASSFHGNEQFF,-,TRBV27
CAISESATGDPRETQYF,-,TRBV10-3
CASSISGTGLKPQHF,-,TRBV19
CASSEASGGAGELFF,few,TRBV6-1
CASSHTVGEYTEAFF,-,TRBV7-6
CASTERLQGNTEAFF,few,TRBV2
CASSPTGFPYGYTF,-,TRBV13
CASSLQGARTEAFF,-,TRBV27
CALAGAGSYNEQFF,-,TRBV2
CASSATGAGYTF,-,TRBV7-9
CASSGGEDTGELFF,-,TRBV19
CASSHRDRDNTEAFF,-,TRBV11-1
CASSVSQGARTEAFF,-,TRBV9
CANREGEITF,-,TRBV2
CASSSPEVLGQYF,-,TRBV7-9
CASSYRRGGRNEQFF,-,TRBV6-5
CASSYGGRDREGYTF,-,TRBV6-5
CASSPGTSGPFSYEQYF,few,TRBV5-1
CASSPSGGAREQYF,-,TRBV13
CASSSGQGSTEAFF,-,TRBV19
CASSSLAITYEQYF,-,TRBV13
CASSEYRYSNQPQHF,-,TRBV6-1
CASSPRQNTGELFF,few,TRBV7-2
CATQERVSYNEQFF,-,TRBV19
CASSAGQFYEQYF,-,TRBV13
CASSLDRDSGNTIYF,few,TRBV4-3
CASSPERRELGEQYF,-,TRBV4-1
CASSAGTSGITDTQYF,-,TRBV9
CAISKRDRVSGANVLTF,-,TRBV10-3
CASSSYSGMYNEQFF,-,TRBV9
CASDVWGQGISTDTQYF,-,TRBV2
CASSLTGDGGTEAFF,once,TRBV5-1
CASSVGPEGTPYNEQFF,-,TRBV9